The 6 T cell receptor beta chains presented below share a single source sample, sequenced in a study of CD8 T cells in ankylosing spondylitis. MiXCR, run by TCRdb on the 5' RACE reads, gives a single entry per CDR3 protein. The sample shows roughly 240,000 distinct CDR3 sequences, roughly 32% of them seen only once. The sequenced sample was blood, either unsorted or a sorted T cell fraction (not recorded which). The source is a male donor with ankylosing spondylitis or in good health (not recorded which).

Here the CDR3 reads CSASPSGVNNEQFF. CDR3 coding DNA: TGCAGTGCTAGTCCTAGCGGGGTAAACAATGAGCAGTTCTTC. The genes are TRBV20-1 and TRBJ2-1; TRBD2 matches at 9 bases. Trimming at V came to 3 bases and at J to 5 bases, leaving 5 bases not matched to a gene. This CDR3 is built from 14 residues. Germline lookup yields CDR1 DFQATT and CDR2 SNEGSKA (reference sequence).

This clonotype was recorded at least ten times. The germline gene is not matched at one end of the junction; a read error may be the cause. V and J are TRBV5-1 and TRBJ2-2; TRBD2 matches 12 bases. The germline V gene encodes CDR1 SGHRS and CDR2 YFSETQ. There are 14 residues in the CDR3. The CDR3 sequence is CASSLAGGTGELFF. The CDR3 DNA reads TGTGCCAGCAGCCTAGCGGGGGGGACCGGGGAGCTGTTTTTT.

The rearrangement uses TRBV6-1 and TRBJ2-1; D unclear. V lost 10 bases and J lost 7, with 17 bases in between. The germline V gene has CDR1 MNHNS and CDR2 SASEGT. The CDR3 is made up of 13 amino acids. The CDR3 spells CATAGPNDNEQFF. The DNA for the CDR3 is TGTGCCACTGCCGGGCCAAACGATAATGAGCAGTTCTTC.

In its sample, this clonotype was seen a few times. The CDR3 reads CASSSGGGGNQPQHF. CDR3 bases: TGTGCCAGCAGCTCAGGGGGGGGAGGCAATCAGCCCCAGCATTTT. The V call is TRBV7-9, the J call TRBJ1-5; TRBD1 agrees at 7 bases. Germline V gene sequence: CDR1 SEHNR, CDR2 FQNEAQ (reference sequence). V was clipped by 4 bases and J by 2 bases; unmatched bases: 5. The CDR3 has 15 amino acids.

Written as DNA, the CDR3 is TGCAGTGCTACCCGACGGGGTGATCAGCCCCAGCATTTT. Protein sequence: CSATRRGDQPQHF. V is TRBV20-1 and J is TRBJ1-5; no firm D call. V lost 4 bases and J 5 bases, leaving 12 bases between the germline ends. The V gene's germline CDR1 is DFQATT and CDR2 SNEGSKA (reference sequence). This CDR3 region has 13 residues.

This clonotype was observed at least ten times. This chain joins TRBV29-1 and TRBJ2-7, with 8 bases lining up with TRBD1. Germline lookup yields CDR1 SQVTM and CDR2 ANQGSEA. This CDR3 is 13 amino acids long. After removal of 6 bases from V and 1 base from J, the junction contained 5 bases not matched to a gene. DNA for the CDR3: TGCAGCGTCCGGGACAGGCTATCCTACGAGCAGTACTTC. Translated, it gives CSVRDRLSYEQYF.